The 16 T cell receptor beta chains in this list originate from one sample, sequenced in a study of blood T cells in healthy people across ages. The use of a sample-barcoded 5' primer and a J-beta primer mix characterized a second PCR of roughly 6 to 11 cycles. TCRdb reanalysed the 5' RACE reads using MiXCR and keeps one entry per CDR3 protein. The sample has around 750,000 distinct CDR3 sequences; 50% to 65% are singletons. The sample taken for sequencing was blood. The receptor source for this set is a man at least 80 years old in good health.

The rearrangement links TRBV3-1 to TRBJ2-5; 12 bases match TRBD2. V lost 0 bases to trimming and J lost 1 base; unmatched junction nucleotides: 12. The CDR3 loop spans 20 amino acids. Germline V gene lookup returns CDR1 LGHDT and CDR2 YNNKEL (reference sequence). CDR3 sequence: CASSQDIETSGSPVQETQYF. The CDR3 nucleotides are TGTGCCAGCAGCCAAGATATCGAGACTAGCGGGAGCCCTGTCCAAGAGACCCAGTACTTC.

The sample holds a few counts of this clonotype. A much larger clone lies a single base off, so this may be a read error. This chain uses TRBV6-6 with TRBJ2-6; D ambiguous. The CDR3 has 13 amino acids. V was trimmed by 6 bases and J by 0 bases, leaving 3 bases between them. From germline, CDR1 is MNHNY and CDR2 SVGAGI (reference sequence). CDR3 region: CASRLSGANVLTF. The CDR3 coding sequence is TGTGCCAGCAGGCTCTCTGGGGCCAACGTCCTGACTTTC.

The chain uses TRBV12-3 or TRBV12-4 and TRBJ1-1; TRBD1 agrees at 10 bases. This CDR3 has 14 amino acids. Trimming at V came to 6 bases and at J to 2 bases, leaving 3 bases not matched to a gene. CDR3 sequence (DNA): TGTGCCAGCAGGTGGACAGGGGGTAACACTGAAGCTTTCTTT. This sequence encodes CASRWTGGNTEAFF.

This sequence joins TRBV2 and TRBJ2-2, with 7 bases aligning to TRBD1. From germline, CDR1 is SNHLY and CDR2 FYNNEI. CDR3 size: 14 residues. The J segment lost 1 base and the V segment lost 9 bases, leaving 5 bases of the junction unmatched. The CDR3 here is CARQGDRNTGELFF. CDR3 DNA: TGTGCCAGGCAGGGGGATAGGAACACCGGGGAGCTGTTTTTT. Supplemented by reference TRBV2 and TRBJ2-2, the full variable domain reads EPEVTQTPSHQVTQMGQEVILRCVPISNHLYFYWYRQILGQKVEFLVSFYNNEISEKSEIFDDQFSVERPDGSNFTLKIRSTKLEDSAMYFCARQGDRNTGELFFGEGSRLTVL.

This clonotype was found a few times. This chain uses TRBV19 with TRBJ2-4, with a tentative D call TRBD1 (6 bases). The V gene's germline CDR1 is LNHDA and CDR2 SQIVND (reference sequence). The CDR3 consists of 16 residues. The V end lost 4 bases, the J end lost 0 bases, and 13 bases lay between the germline ends. This CDR3 is CASSTLDRSAKNIQYF. For the CDR3, the DNA is TGTGCCAGTAGTACGTTGGACAGATCAGCCAAAAACATTCAGTACTTC.

The genes are TRBV4-1 and TRBJ1-5, with 7 positions matching TRBD1. Germline CDR1 reads MGHRA; CDR2 reads YSYEKL. This CDR3 region has 15 residues. V lost 5 bases to trimming and J lost 6 bases; unmatched junction nucleotides: 10. CDR3 nucleotides: TGCGCCAGCAGCTTTGGCACCGAGGGGGCTCAGCCCCAGCATTTT. Translated, it gives CASSFGTEGAQPQHF.

The chain recombines TRBV20-1 with TRBJ1-5; TRBD1 matches at 8 bases. CDR1 and CDR2 from the germline V gene are DFQATT and SNEGSKA (reference sequence). The CDR3 covers 16 residues. Trimming at V came to 5 bases and at J to 1 base, leaving 10 bases not matched to a gene. In DNA, the CDR3 is TGCAGTGCTCGCGGGCAGGGGGCAAGAAGCAATCAGCCCCAGCATTTT. Its protein product is CSARGQGARSNQPQHF.

The V gene is TRBV29-1, the J gene TRBJ2-1; 7 nucleotides line up with TRBD2. V lost 5 bases and J lost 2; bases outside the gene matches: 6. CDR1 and CDR2 from the germline V gene are SQVTM and ANQGSEA. This CDR3 is 14 amino acids long. The CDR3 bases are TGCAGCGTTTTAGGGCGGGAGCCCTACAATGAGCAGTTCTTC. It yields the protein CSVLGREPYNEQFF.

The rearrangement uses TRBV2 and TRBJ1-1; D remains ambiguous. Between the trimmed V and J ends, which lost 4 bases and 5 bases, there was a span of 5 bases. The V gene's germline CDR1 is SNHLY and CDR2 FYNNEI. The CDR3 has 11 residues. DNA of the CDR3: TGTGCCAGCAGTGGGAGGACTGAAGCTTTCTTT. Its protein product is CASSGRTEAFF.

The chain recombines TRBV5-1 with TRBJ2-1, with 8 bases matching TRBD2. CDR1 is SGHRS and CDR2 is YFSETQ in the germline V gene. V lost 0 bases to trimming and J lost 2 bases; unmatched junction nucleotides: 4. CDR3 length equals 16 residues. The CDR3 spells CASSLVSGATYNEQFF. The CDR3 nucleotides read TGCGCCAGCAGCTTGGTTAGCGGGGCTACCTACAATGAGCAGTTCTTC.

The chain is built from TRBV28 and TRBJ1-2; no clear D gene. The CDR3 has 11 amino acids. The germline gives CDR1 MDHEN, CDR2 SYDVKM. V lost 5 bases to trimming and J lost 5 bases, with 6 bases between them. CDR3 region: CASSRVYGYTF. The CDR3, as DNA: TGTGCCAGCAGTAGGGTATATGGCTACACCTTC.

V usage is TRBV10-2 and J usage is TRBJ2-1, with D perhaps matching TRBD2 (6 bases). The CDR3 consists of 12 residues. Germline lookup yields CDR1 WSHSY and CDR2 SAAADI. V was trimmed by 5 bases and J by 7 bases, leaving 9 bases between them. Written as DNA, the CDR3 is TGCGCCAGCAGTTCCCTAGCGAATGAGCAGTTCTTC. This encodes CASSSLANEQFF.

The table lists this clonotype with a count of one. This chain uses TRBV5-1 with TRBJ2-3; maybe TRBD2 (5 bases). The CDR3 is 14 amino acids. Germline V gives CDR1 SGHRS, CDR2 YFSETQ. The V gene lost 1 base and the J gene lost 1 base, with 7 bases spanning the gap. The CDR3 DNA reads as TGCGCCAGCAGCTTGACGAGGGGCACAGATACGCAGTATTTT. Encoded protein: CASSLTRGTDTQYF.

V usage is TRBV2 and J usage is TRBJ2-3, with unresolved D. V was trimmed by 6 bases and J by 1 base, leaving 14 bases between them. Germline CDR1 is SNHLY and CDR2 is FYNNEI. This CDR3 has 15 residues. The CDR3 DNA reads TGTGCCAGCAGGCCCACTCCTCGGGGCACAGATACGCAGTATTTT. Encoded protein: CASRPTPRGTDTQYF.

The sample holds many counts of this clonotype. The chain joins TRBV5-1 to TRBJ2-3; D uncertain. V was shortened by 1 base and J by 3 bases, with 3 bases between the two germline ends. The CDR3 totals 12 residues. CDR1 SGHRS and CDR2 YFSETQ come from the germline V gene. The CDR3 loop is CASSLTTDTQYF. In nucleotides, the CDR3 is TGCGCCAGCAGCTTGACGACAGATACGCAGTATTTT. Using reference TRBV5-1 and TRBJ2-3 for the parts outside the CDR3, the full variable domain is KAGVTQTPRYLIKTRGQQVTLSCSPISGHRSVSWYQQTPGQGLQFLFEYFSETQRNKGNFPGRFSGRQFSNSRSEMNVSTLELGDSALYLCASSLTTDTQYFGPGTRLTVL.

This clonotype appeared a few times. This sequence joins TRBV6-2 or TRBV6-3 and TRBJ1-1; unclear D gene. Trimming removed 7 bases from V and 7 bases from J, with 22 bases in between. This CDR3 has 15 amino acids. Looked up from germline, CDR1 is MNHEY and CDR2 is SVGEGT. The CDR3 DNA is TGTGCCAGCACCACCTCGGGCGGACGGAGGGTTGAAGCTTTCTTT. It codes for CASTTSGGRRVEAFF.